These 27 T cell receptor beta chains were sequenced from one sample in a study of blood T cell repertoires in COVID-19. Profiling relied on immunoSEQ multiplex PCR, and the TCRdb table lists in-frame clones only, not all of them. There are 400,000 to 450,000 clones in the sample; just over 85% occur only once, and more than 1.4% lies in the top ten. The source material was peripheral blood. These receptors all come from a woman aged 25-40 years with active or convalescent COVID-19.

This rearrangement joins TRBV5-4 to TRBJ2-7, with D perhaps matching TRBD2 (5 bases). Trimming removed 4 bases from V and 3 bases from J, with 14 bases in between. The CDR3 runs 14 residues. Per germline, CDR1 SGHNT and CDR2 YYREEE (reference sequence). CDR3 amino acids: CASSEDAGSYEQYF. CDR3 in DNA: TGTGCCAGCAGCGAAGACGCGGGCAGCTACGAGCAGTACTTC.

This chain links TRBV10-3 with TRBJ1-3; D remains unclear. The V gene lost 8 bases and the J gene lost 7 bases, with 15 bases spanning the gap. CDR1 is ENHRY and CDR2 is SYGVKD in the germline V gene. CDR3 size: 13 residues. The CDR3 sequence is CAIVEHSGNTIYF. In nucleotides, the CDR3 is TGTGCCATCGTGGAGCATTCGGGGAACACCATATATTTT.

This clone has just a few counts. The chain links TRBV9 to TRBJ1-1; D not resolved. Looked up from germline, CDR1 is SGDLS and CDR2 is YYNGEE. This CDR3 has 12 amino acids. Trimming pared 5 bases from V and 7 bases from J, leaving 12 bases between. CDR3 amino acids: CASRTPSGEAFF. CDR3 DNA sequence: TGTGCCAGCAGAACTCCTTCAGGTGAAGCTTTCTTT.

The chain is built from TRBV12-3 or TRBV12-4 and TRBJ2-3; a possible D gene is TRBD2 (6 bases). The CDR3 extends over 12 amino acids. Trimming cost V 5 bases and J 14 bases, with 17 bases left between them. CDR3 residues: CASSPSGALPYF. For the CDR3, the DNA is TGTGCCAGCAGTCCGTCGGGAGCCCTCCCGTATTTT.

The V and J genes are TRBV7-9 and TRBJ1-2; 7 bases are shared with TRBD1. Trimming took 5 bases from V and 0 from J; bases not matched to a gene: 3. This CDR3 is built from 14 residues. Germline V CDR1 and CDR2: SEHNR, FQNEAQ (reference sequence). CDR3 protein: CASSRDRTNYGYTF. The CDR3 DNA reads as TGTGCCAGCAGCCGGGACAGAACTAACTATGGCTACACCTTC.

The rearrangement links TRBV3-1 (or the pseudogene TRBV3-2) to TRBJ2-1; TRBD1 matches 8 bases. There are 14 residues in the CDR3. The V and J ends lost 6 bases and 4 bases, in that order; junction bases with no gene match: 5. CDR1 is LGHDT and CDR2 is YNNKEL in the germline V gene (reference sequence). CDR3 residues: CASRRTGIYNEQFF. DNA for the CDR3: TGTGCCAGCAGGCGGACAGGGATATACAATGAGCAGTTCTTC.

CDR3 loop: CASSSNRGFNTGELFF. CDR3 bases: TGCGCCAGCAGCTCAAACAGGGGGTTTAACACCGGGGAGCTGTTTTTT. The chain links TRBV5-1 to TRBJ2-2, with 8 bases lining up with TRBD1. Looked up from germline, CDR1 is SGHRS and CDR2 is YFSETQ. The CDR3 is 16 amino acids. J was trimmed by 2 bases and V by 3 bases; bases with no gene match: 6.

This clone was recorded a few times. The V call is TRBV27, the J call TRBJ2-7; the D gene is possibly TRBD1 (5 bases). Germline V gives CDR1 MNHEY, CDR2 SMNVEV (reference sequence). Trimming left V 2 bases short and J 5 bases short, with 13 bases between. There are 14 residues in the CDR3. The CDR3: CASSLRTPYNEQYF. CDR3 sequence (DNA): TGTGCCAGCAGTTTACGGACACCTTACAACGAGCAGTACTTC.

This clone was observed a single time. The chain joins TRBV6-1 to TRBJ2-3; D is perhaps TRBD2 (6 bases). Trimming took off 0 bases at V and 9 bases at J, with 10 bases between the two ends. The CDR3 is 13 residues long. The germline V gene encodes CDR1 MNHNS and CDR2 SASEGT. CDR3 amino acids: CASSEAGLRTQYF. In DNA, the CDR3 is TGTGCCAGCAGTGAAGCGGGACTGCGGACGCAGTATTTT.

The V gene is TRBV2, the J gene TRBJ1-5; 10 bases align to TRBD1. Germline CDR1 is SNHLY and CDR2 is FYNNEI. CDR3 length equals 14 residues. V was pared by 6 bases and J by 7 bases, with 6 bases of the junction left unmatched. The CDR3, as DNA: TGTGCCAGCAGCCAGACAGGGGGCTGGCAGCCCCAGCATTTT. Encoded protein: CASSQTGGWQPQHF.

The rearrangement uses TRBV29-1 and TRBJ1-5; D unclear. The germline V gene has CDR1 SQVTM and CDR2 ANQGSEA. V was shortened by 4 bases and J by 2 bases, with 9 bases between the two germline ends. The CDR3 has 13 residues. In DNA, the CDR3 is TGCAGCGTTGGCGGGTTGGGCAATCAGCCCCAGCATTTT. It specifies CSVGGLGNQPQHF. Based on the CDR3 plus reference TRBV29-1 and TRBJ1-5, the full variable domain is SAVISQKPSRDICQRGTSLTIQCQVDSQVTMMFWYRQQPGQSLTLIATANQGSEATYESGFVIDKFPISRPNLTFSTLTVSNMSPEDSSIYLCSVGGLGNQPQHFGDGTRLSIL.

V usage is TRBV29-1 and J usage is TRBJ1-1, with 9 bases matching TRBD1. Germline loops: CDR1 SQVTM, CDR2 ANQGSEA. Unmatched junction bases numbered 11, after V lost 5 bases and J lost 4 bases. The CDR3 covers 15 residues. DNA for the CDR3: TGCAGCGTTTGTAATCCGGGACAGGGTATCACTGAAGCTTTCTTT. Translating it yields CSVCNPGQGITEAFF. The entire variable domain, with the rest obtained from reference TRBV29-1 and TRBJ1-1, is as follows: SAVISQKPSRDICQRGTSLTIQCQVDSQVTMMFWYRQQPGQSLTLIATANQGSEATYESGFVIDKFPISRPNLTFSTLTVSNMSPEDSSIYLCSVCNPGQGITEAFFGQGTRLTVV.

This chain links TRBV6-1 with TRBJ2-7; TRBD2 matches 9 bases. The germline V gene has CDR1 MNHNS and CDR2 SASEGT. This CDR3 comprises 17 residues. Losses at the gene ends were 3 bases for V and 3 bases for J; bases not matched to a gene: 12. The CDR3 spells CASSDHLLAGSNYEQYF. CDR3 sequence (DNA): TGTGCCAGCAGTGACCATCTTCTAGCGGGAAGCAACTACGAGCAGTACTTC.

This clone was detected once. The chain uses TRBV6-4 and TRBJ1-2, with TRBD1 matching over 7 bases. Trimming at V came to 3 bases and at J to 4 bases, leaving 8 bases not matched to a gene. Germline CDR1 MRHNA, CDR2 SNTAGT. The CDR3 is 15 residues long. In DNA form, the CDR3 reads TGTGCCAGCAGTGAGGGGCAGGGGGTTATCTATGGCTACACCTTC. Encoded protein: CASSEGQGVIYGYTF.

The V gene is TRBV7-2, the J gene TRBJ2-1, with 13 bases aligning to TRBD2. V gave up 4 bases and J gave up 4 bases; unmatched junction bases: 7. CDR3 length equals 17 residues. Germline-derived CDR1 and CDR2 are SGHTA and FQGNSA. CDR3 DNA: TGTGCCAGCAGCTCCGACGGGACTAGCGGGAAGTACAATGAGCAGTTCTTC. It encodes CASSSDGTSGKYNEQFF.

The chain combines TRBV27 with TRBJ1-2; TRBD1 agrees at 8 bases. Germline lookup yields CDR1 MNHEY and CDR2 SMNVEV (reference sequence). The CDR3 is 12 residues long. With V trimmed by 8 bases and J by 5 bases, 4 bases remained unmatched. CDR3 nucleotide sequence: TGTGCCAGCCAGGGGGCAGGGTATGGCTACACCTTC. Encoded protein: CASQGAGYGYTF.

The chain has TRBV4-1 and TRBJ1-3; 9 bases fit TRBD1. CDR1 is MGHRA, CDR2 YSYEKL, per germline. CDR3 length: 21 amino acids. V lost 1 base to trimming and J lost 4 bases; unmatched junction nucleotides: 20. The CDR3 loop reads CASSQVKKLTTGQGSGNTIYF. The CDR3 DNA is TGCGCCAGCAGCCAAGTCAAAAAATTAACTACGGGACAGGGTTCGGGAAACACCATATATTTT.

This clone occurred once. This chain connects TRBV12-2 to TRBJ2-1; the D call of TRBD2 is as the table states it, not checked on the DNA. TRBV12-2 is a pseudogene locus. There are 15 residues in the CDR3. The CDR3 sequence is CASRFSREGCIEQFF. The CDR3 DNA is TGTGCAAGTCGCTTCAGTCGGGAAGGGTGTATTGAGCAGTTCTTC.

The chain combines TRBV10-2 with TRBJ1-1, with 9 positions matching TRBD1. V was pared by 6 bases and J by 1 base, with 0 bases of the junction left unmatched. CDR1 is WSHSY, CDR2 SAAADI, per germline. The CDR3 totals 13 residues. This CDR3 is CASRDRGNTEAFF. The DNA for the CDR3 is TGCGCCAGCAGGGACAGGGGGAACACTGAAGCTTTCTTT.

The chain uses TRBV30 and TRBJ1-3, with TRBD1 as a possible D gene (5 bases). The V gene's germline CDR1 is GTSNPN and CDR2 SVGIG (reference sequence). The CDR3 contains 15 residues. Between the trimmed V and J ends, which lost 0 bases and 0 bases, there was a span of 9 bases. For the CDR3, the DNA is TGTGCCTGGAGTGTAGGGGCGCTCTCTGGAAACACCATATATTTT. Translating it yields CAWSVGALSGNTIYF.

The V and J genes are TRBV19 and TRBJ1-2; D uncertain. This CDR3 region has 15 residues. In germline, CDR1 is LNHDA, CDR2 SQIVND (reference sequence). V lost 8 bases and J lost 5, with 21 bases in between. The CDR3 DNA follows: TGTGCCAGTGTTCATACGGGAACAGTCGTATATGGCTACACCTTC. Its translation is CASVHTGTVVYGYTF.

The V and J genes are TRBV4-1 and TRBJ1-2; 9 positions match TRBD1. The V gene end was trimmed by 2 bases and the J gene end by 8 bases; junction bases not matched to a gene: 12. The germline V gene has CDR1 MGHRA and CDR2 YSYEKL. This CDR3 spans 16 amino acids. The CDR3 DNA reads TGCGCCAGCAGCCAACCGACCGGGACAGGGCTGTTCGGCTACACCTTC. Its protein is CASSQPTGTGLFGYTF.

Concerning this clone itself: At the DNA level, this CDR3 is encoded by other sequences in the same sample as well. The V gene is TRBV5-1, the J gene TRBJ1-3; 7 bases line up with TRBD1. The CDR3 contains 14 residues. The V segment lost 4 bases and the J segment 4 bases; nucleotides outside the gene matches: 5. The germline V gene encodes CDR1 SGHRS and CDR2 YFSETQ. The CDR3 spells CASSPGQRGNTIYF. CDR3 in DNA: TGCGCCAGCAGCCCGGGACAGAGAGGAAACACCATATATTTT. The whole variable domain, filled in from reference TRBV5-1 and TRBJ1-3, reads KAGVTQTPRYLIKTRGQQVTLSCSPISGHRSVSWYQQTPGQGLQFLFEYFSETQRNKGNFPGRFSGRQFSNSRSEMNVSTLELGDSALYLCASSPGQRGNTIYFGEGSWLTVV.

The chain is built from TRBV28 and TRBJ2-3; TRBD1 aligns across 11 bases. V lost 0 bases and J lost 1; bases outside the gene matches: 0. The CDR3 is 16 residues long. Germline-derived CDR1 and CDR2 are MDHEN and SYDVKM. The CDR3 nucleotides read TGTGCCAGCAGTTTATGGGGACAGGGGGGCACAGATACGCAGTATTTT. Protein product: CASSLWGQGGTDTQYF.

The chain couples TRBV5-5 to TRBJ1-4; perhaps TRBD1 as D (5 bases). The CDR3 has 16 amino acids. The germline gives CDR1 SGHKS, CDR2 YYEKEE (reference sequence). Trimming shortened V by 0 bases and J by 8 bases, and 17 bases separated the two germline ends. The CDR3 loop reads CASSLAGGTGREKLFF. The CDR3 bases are TGTGCCAGCAGCTTGGCGGGGGGGACGGGCCGGGAAAAACTGTTTTTT.

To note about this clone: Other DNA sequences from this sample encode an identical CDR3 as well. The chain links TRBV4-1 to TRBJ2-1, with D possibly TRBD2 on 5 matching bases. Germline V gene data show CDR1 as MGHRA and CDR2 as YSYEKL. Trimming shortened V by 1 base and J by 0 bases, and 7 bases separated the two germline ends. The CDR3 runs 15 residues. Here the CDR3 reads CASSQVGSSYNEQFF. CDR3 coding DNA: TGCGCCAGCAGCCAAGTGGGGAGCTCCTACAATGAGCAGTTCTTC.

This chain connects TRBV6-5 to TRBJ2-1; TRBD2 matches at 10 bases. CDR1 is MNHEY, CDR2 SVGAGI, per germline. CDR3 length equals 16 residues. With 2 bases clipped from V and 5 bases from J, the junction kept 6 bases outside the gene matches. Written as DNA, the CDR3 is TGTGCCAGCAGTTACCTAGCGGGAGAAGTCAACAATGAGCAGTTCTTC. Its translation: CASSYLAGEVNNEQFF.